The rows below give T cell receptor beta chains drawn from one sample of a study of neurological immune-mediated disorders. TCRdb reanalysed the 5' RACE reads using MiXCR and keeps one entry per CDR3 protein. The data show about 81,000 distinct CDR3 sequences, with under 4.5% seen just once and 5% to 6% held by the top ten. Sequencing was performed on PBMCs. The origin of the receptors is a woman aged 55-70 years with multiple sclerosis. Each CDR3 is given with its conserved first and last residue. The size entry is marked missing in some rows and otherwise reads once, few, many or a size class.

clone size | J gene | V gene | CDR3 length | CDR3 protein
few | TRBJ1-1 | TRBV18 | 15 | CASSPELASGTEAFF
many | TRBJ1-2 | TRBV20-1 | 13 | CSARNRGDYGYTF
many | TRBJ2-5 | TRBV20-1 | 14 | CSARDLTSPETQYF
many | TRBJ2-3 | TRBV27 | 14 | CASSLSTDQNTQYF
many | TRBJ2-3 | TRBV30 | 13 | CAWVAAGRGTQYF
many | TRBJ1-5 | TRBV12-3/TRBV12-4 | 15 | CASSVGGQSNQPQHF
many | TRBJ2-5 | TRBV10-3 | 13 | CAIKGGYQETQYF
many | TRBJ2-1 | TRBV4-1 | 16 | CASSQHTSGLGNEQFF
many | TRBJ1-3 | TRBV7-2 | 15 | CASSRQTTTGNTIYF
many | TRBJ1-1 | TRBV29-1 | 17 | CSVKSGGQGAMNTEAFF
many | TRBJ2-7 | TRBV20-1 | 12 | CSAPDISYEQYF
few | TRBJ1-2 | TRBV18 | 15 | CASSPLRETNYGYTF
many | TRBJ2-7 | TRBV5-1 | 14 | CASSLRGAAYEQYF
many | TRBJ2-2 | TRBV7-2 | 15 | CASRQIAGRAGELFF
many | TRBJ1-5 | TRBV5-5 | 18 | CASSPILGEGRHNQPQHF
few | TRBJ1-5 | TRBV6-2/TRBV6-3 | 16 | CASTEWDRGGNQPQHF
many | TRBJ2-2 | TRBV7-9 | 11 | CASSLAGELFF
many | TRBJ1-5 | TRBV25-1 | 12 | CASSLKGQPQHF
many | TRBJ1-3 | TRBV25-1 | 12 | CASISLGNTIYF
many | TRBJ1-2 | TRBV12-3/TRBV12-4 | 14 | CASIEGGLGYGYTF
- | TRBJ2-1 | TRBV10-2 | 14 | CASSDWGLYNEQFF
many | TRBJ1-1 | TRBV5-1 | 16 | CASSLAIGGMNTEAFF
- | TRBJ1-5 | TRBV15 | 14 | CATSRDRSNQPQHF
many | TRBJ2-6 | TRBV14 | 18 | CASSPLVGESSGANVLTF
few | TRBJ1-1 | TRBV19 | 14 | CASSIKATNTEAFF
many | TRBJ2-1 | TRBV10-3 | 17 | CAISESTSTFSYNEQFF
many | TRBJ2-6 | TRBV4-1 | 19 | CASSQGVVAGLAGANVLTF
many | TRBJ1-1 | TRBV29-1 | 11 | CSAQIGQQAFF
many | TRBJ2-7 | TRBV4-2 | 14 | CASSQDERAYEQYF
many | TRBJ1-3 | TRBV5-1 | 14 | CASSPGDSGNTIYF
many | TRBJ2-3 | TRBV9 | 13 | CASSVSQGRTQYF
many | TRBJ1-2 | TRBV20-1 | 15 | CSARSPDRGIYGYTF